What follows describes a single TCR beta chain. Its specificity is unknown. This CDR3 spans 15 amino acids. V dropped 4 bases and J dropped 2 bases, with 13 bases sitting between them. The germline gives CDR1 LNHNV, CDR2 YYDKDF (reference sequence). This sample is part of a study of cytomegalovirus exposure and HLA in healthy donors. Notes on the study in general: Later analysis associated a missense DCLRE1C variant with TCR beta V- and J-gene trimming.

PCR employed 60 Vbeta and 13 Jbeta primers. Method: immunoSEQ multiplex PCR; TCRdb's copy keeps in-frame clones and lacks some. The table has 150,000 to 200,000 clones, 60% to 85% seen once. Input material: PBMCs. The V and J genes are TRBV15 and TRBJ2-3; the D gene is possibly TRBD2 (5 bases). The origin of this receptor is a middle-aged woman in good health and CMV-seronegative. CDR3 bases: TGTGCCACCAGCAATGGACTCATCCCCACAGATACGCAGTATTTT. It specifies CATSNGLIPTDTQYF.